This TCR beta chain stems from a study of Tregs in tolerant kidney transplant recipients. Germline lookup yields CDR1 MNHEY and CDR2 SVGAGI. With 7 bases removed from V and 0 bases from J, the gap between germline ends came to 13 bases. The length of the CDR3 is 14 residues. The protocol was immunoSEQ multiplex PCR, while the TCRdb copy is restricted to in-frame clones and leaves out a portion. The table lists 240,000 or so clones, about four fifths of them singletons, with roughly 0.67% in the top ten. The chain joins TRBV6-5 to TRBJ2-7; tentative D call: TRBD1 (6 bases). This sequence was found in a human donor in good health. Sequencing was done on a sample of CD4+ T cells from blood. For the CDR3, the DNA is TGTGCCAGCAAGAATCGGACAGTCTCCTACGAGCAGTACTTC. Translated: CASKNRTVSYEQYF.